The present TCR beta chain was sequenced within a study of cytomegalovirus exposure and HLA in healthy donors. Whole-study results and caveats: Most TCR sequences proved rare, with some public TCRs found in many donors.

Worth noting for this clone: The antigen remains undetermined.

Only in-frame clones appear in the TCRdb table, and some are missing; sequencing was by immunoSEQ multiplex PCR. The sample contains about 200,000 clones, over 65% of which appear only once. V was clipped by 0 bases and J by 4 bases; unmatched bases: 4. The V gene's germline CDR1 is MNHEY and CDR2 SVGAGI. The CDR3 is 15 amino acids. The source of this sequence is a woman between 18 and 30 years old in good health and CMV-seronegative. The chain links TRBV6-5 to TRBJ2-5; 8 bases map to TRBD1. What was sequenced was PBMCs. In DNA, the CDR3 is TGTGCCAGCAGTTACTCGATTGGGACAGGAGAGACCCAGTACTTC. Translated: CASSYSIGTGETQYF.